What follows is one T cell receptor beta chain and its context. Its antigen is not known. This entry is derived from a study of post-analysis software for immune sequencing data. About the study: Clinical courses comprised relapsing-remitting, secondary progressive and progressive-relapsing multiple sclerosis.

General study points: F-measure co-clustering was strong for batch-matched samples. The study found significantly lower normalized Chao1 diversity in multiple sclerosis patients than in controls. Controls had lower frequencies than patients of four or five TRBV segments, which included TRBV5-6, TRBV5-1 and TRBV20-1.

The CDR3 covers 16 residues. Trimming cost V 5 bases and J 3 bases; bases outside gene matches: 4. In germline, CDR1 is LGHDT, CDR2 YNNKEL (reference sequence). Unique molecular identifiers tagged the TCR beta cDNA libraries. TCRdb called the PCR reads again in MiXCR, with one record for every CDR3 protein. The table has approximately 400,000 distinct CDR3 sequences, about a third seen once. This TCR was sampled from a girl between 5 and 17 years old with multiple sclerosis. The chain has TRBV3-1 and TRBJ2-1; 13 positions agree with TRBD2. Sequencing was performed on blood. CDR3 DNA: TGTGCCAGCAGCTTCGGACTAGCGGGGGACTACAATGAGCAGTTCTTC. Encoded protein: CASSFGLAGDYNEQFF.